These T cell receptor beta chains were read from a single sample in a study of cytomegalovirus exposure and HLA in healthy donors. Some clones are missing from TCRdb's copy, which holds only in-frame ones; the method was immunoSEQ multiplex PCR. The sample records roughly 190,000 clones, about four fifths being singletons. The sequencing input was PBMCs. These TCRs come from a woman aged 18-29 years in good health and CMV-seronegative. Each CDR3 is given with its conserved first and last residue. The order of the fields is CDR3 protein, V gene.

CDR3aa: CASSSMTGSSYEQYF
v_gene: TRBV11-2

CDR3aa: CASSLGSPHPLSQYF
v_gene: TRBV28

CDR3aa: CASSSTHRQGSFATNEKLFF
v_gene: TRBV5-5

CDR3aa: CASSSTWSRAKETQYF
v_gene: TRBV11-3

CDR3aa: CSARTGVNSPLHF
v_gene: TRBV29-1

CDR3aa: CASSFPRGPGNTIYF
v_gene: TRBV27

CDR3aa: CSGLSGANYEQYF
v_gene: TRBV29-1

CDR3aa: CASSSASEQYF
v_gene: TRBV28

CDR3aa: CASSSTGVEGYTF
v_gene: TRBV6-5

CDR3aa: CASSQDWTERSSGNTIYF
v_gene: TRBV4-2

CDR3aa: CASSFNRVTGELFF
v_gene: TRBV7-2

CDR3aa: CASSMRGLLETQYF
v_gene: TRBV19

CDR3aa: CASSAGTSGYNEQFF
v_gene: TRBV10-1

CDR3aa: CAISEPSGSYNEQFF
v_gene: TRBV10-3

CDR3aa: CASSQVNLGLAGAREQFF
v_gene: TRBV4-1

CDR3aa: CASSLGAVNQPQHF
v_gene: TRBV7-9

CDR3aa: CASSTGDRGLSNEKLFF
v_gene: TRBV9

CDR3aa: CASDSGLVNEQFF
v_gene: TRBV7-2

CDR3aa: CASRPAQGSRSGNTIYF
v_gene: TRBV28

CDR3aa: CASSILQGNTEAFF
v_gene: TRBV19

CDR3aa: CASSLTSGRALYEQFF
v_gene: TRBV11-2

CDR3aa: CASSQAGGYYEQYF
v_gene: TRBV14

CDR3aa: CASSSFTDTQYF
v_gene: TRBV7-2

CDR3aa: CASSLGGGSPLHF
v_gene: TRBV7-8

CDR3aa: CASKATSGSGETQYF
v_gene: TRBV5-1

CDR3aa: CAWSVPPSGSWTGELFF
v_gene: TRBV30

CDR3aa: CASSSVRRGRYTEAFF
v_gene: TRBV28

CDR3aa: CASGIAGGMTDTQYF
v_gene: TRBV5-1

CDR3aa: CASSSEGHSYEQYF
v_gene: TRBV7-2

CDR3aa: CASSHGGADTQYF
v_gene: TRBV6-5

CDR3aa: CASSFSGGTDTQYF
v_gene: TRBV11-3

CDR3aa: CASSLRTGRTSGANVLTF
v_gene: TRBV9

CDR3aa: CASSYHKGVGTEAFF
v_gene: TRBV6-5

CDR3aa: CASSEAPLLAGELFF
v_gene: TRBV2

CDR3aa: CASMHRENTEAFF
v_gene: TRBV7-9

CDR3aa: CASSPLTALTDTQYF
v_gene: TRBV18

CDR3aa: CASSSRDPGADTQYF
v_gene: TRBV27

CDR3aa: CASRFVVRDRSVSASYEQYF
v_gene: TRBV12-2

CDR3aa: CASSLGGGTYNEQFF
v_gene: TRBV5-4

CDR3aa: CASRGTGVNQPQHF
v_gene: TRBV10-2

CDR3aa: CASRTSGGTDTQYF
v_gene: TRBV14

CDR3aa: CASSYASAGELFF
v_gene: TRBV27

CDR3aa: CSVVGGEPWSTYEQYF
v_gene: TRBV29-1

CDR3aa: CAWSGRGLSSYNEQFF
v_gene: TRBV30

CDR3aa: CASSQDWAGRQPQHF
v_gene: TRBV4-3